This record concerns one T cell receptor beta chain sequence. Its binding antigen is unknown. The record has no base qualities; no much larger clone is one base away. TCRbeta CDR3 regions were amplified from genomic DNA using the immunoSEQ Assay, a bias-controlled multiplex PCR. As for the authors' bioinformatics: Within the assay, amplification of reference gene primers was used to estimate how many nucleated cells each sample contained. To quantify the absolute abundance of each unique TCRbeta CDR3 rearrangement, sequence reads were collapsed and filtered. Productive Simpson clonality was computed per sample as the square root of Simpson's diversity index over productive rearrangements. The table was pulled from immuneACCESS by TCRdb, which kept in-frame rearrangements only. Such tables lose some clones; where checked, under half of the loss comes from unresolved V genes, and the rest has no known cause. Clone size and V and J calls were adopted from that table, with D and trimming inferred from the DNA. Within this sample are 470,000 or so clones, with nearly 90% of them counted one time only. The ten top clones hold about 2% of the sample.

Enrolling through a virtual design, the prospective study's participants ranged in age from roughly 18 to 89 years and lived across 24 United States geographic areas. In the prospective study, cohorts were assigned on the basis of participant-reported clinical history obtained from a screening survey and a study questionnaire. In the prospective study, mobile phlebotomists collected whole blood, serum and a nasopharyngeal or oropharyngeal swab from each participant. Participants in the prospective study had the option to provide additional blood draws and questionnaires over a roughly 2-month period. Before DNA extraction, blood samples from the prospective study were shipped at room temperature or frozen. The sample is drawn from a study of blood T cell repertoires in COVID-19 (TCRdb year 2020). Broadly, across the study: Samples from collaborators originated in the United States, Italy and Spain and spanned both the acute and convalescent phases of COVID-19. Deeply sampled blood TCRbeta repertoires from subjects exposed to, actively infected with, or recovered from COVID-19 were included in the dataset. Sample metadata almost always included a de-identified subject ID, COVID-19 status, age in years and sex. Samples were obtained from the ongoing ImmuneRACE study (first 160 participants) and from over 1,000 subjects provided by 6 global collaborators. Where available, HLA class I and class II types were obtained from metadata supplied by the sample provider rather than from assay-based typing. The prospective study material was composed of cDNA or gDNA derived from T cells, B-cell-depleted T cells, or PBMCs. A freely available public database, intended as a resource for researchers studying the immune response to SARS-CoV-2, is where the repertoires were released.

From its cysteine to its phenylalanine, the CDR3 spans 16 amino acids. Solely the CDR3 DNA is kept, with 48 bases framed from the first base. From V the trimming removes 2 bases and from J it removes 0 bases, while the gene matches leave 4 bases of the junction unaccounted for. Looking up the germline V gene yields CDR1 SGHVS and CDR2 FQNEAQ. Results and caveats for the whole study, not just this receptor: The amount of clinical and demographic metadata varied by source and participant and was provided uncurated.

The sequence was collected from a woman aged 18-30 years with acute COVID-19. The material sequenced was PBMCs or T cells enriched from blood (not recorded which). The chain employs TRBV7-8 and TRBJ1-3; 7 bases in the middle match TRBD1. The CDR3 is CASSLRGQLSGNTIYF. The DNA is TGTGCCAGCAGCTTAAGGGGACAGCTCTCTGGAAACACCATATATTTT.